The 2 T cell receptor beta chains presented below share a single source sample, sequenced in a study of T-cell reconstitution after alpha-beta-depleted transplantation in children. TCRbeta library preparation incorporated unique molecular identifiers. TCRdb ran MiXCR on the PCR reads and lists one entry per CDR3 protein. The repertoire holds 450,000 to 600,000 distinct CDR3 sequences, about 30% seen once, with around 2.3% in the top ten. The starting material was PBMCs from the stem cell graft donor, obtained from the stem cell graft. These receptor sequences come from a human donor who donated a stem cell graft to a child with aplastic anemia.

This clonotype occurred a few times. The chain couples TRBV10-3 to TRBJ1-5; a possible D gene is TRBD1 (5 bases). The V gene lost 4 bases and the J gene lost 4 bases, with 8 bases spanning the gap. CDR3 size: 13 residues. The germline gives CDR1 ENHRY, CDR2 SYGVKD. The CDR3 is CAISGQRNQPQHF. As DNA, the CDR3 is TGTGCCATCAGTGGACAGAGAAATCAGCCCCAGCATTTT.

The chain employs TRBV12-3 or TRBV12-4 and TRBJ2-1; TRBD1 agrees at 8 bases. V lost 0 bases to trimming and J lost 10 bases; unmatched junction nucleotides: 5. This CDR3 region has 14 residues. CDR3 sequence reads: CASSLAGQVEEQFF. For the CDR3, the DNA is TGTGCCAGCAGTTTAGCGGGACAGGTCGAGGAGCAGTTCTTC.